This entry concerns a single T cell receptor (beta chain). Its specificity is not known. This sample was included in a study of T-cell memory formation after mild COVID-19. Study in general: Clustering of TCRs was largely donor specific.

The V gene's germline CDR1 is SEHNR and CDR2 FQNEAQ (reference sequence). CDR3 length: 14 amino acids. After removal of 4 bases from V and 7 bases from J, the junction contained 7 bases not matched to a gene. TCRdb independently ran MiXCR on the 5' RACE reads; one entry per CDR3 protein. Found here are hundreds of thousands of distinct CDR3 sequences, more than 15% of them singletons; the top ten hold 20% to 25%. Study-wide findings and caveats: A second wave of clones peaked on day 37, and their SARS-CoV-2 specificity went unconfirmed. Cross-reactive memory appears to have joined, as suggested by some responding clones showing up in pre-infection memory.

Sequenced: PBMCs or a T cell subset sorted from them (not recorded which). J is TRBJ2-1 and V is TRBV7-9; 7 nucleotides match TRBD1. The sequence derives from a man aged 18 to 29 who had mild COVID-19 (a few samples of this study predate the infection). Cell type and time point are not known. The CDR3 DNA reads as TGTGCCAGCAGCTATCGGACAGGATTGAATGAGCAGTTCTTC. Its protein is CASSYRTGLNEQFF.